These T cell receptor beta chains were read from a single sample in a study of T-cell reconstitution after alpha-beta-depleted transplantation in children. TCRdb passed the PCR reads through MiXCR, listing each CDR3 protein once. In the table there are 70,000 to 95,000 distinct CDR3 sequences, around a sixth of which are singletons. Sequences were derived from PBMCs, mostly from graft donor cells, sampled 180 days after TCRalphabeta/CD19-depleted stem cell transplant. These receptors all come from a male patient under 10 years old who had a stem cell transplant for acute lymphoblastic leukemia, so the T cells may come from the graft donor. Each CDR3 is given with its conserved first and last residue. D genes are given only for firm matches. Clone size is shown for a subset of rows, as once, few, many or a class of expanded clone.

d_call	v_call	j_call	clone_size	cdr3_aa	cdr3_nt
.	TRBV3-1	TRBJ1-3	.	CASSHPGLYRNTIYF	TGTGCCAGCAGCCATCCCGGACTTTACCGAAACACCATATATTTT
.	TRBV12-3/TRBV12-4	TRBJ1-6	many	CASSPKWYNSPLHF	TGTGCCAGCAGTCCCAAGTGGTATAATTCACCCCTCCACTTT
TRBD1	TRBV4-2	TRBJ1-2	.	CASSPGQGANTYGYTF	TGTGCCAGCAGCCCGGGACAGGGGGCTAACACCTATGGCTACACCTTC
.	TRBV29-1	TRBJ2-5	few	CSVDGVWLGQETQYF	TGCAGCGTTGATGGAGTGTGGCTAGGACAAGAGACCCAGTACTTC
.	TRBV7-9	TRBJ1-2	many	CASSFLSINYGYTF	TGTGCCAGCAGCTTTCTCAGCATAAACTATGGCTACACCTTC
.	TRBV6-2/TRBV6-3	TRBJ1-5	.	CASSYSGQGSNQPQHF	TGTGCCAGCAGTTACTCGGGACAAGGGTCCAATCAGCCCCAGCATTTT
.	TRBV12-3/TRBV12-4	TRBJ2-7	.	CASSPGREPYEQYF	TGTGCCAGCAGTCCGGGACGGGAGCCCTACGAGCAGTACTTC
.	TRBV10-2	TRBJ2-3	.	CASSESERGVTDTQYF	TGCGCCAGCAGTGAGTCTGAGCGTGGGGTCACAGATACGCAGTATTTT
.	TRBV7-2	TRBJ2-1	.	CASSSPVGQQFF	TGTGCCAGCAGCTCCCCGGTGGGGCAGCAGTTCTTC
TRBD2	TRBV11-2	TRBJ2-3	.	CASSPQHTSGGYTDTQYF	TGTGCCAGCAGCCCCCAACATACTAGCGGGGGATACACAGATACGCAGTATTTT
TRBD2	TRBV20-1	TRBJ2-1	medium-sized	CSARIAGGSYNEQFF	TGCAGTGCTAGAATAGCGGGGGGGTCCTACAATGAGCAGTTCTTC
.	TRBV12-3/TRBV12-4	TRBJ1-2	few	CASSRDYGYTF	TGTGCCAGCAGTAGGGACTATGGCTACACCTTC
.	TRBV4-2	TRBJ1-6	.	CASSQEASPLHF	TGTGCCAGCAGCCAAGAAGCGTCACCCCTCCACTTT
TRBD2	TRBV20-1	TRBJ2-5	.	CSARTSGGRQETQYF	TGCAGTGCTAGGACTAGCGGGGGGCGCCAAGAGACCCAGTACTTC
TRBD2	TRBV7-4	TRBJ2-5	.	CATCQDRTSGKVVQYF	TGTGCCACCTGCCAAGACCGGACTAGCGGGAAAGTGGTCCAGTACTTC
.	TRBV10-3	TRBJ2-7	few	CAISEGYEQYF	TGTGCCATCAGTGAAGGCTACGAGCAGTACTTC
.	TRBV5-6	TRBJ2-5	.	CASSQQGTQYF	TGTGCCAGCAGTCAGCAAGGGACCCAGTACTTC
.	TRBV15	TRBJ1-2	few	CATSRDLSYGPTNYGYTF	TGTGCCACCAGCAGAGATCTTAGTTATGGCCCCACTAACTATGGCTACACCTTC
.	TRBV7-9	TRBJ1-1	few	CASSLGLGTEAFF	TGTGCCAGCAGCCTCGGGCTGGGCACTGAAGCTTTCTTT
.	TRBV6-5	TRBJ1-1	few	CASGGGSGLMNTEAFF	TGTGCCAGCGGAGGTGGGTCAGGCCTCATGAACACTGAAGCTTTCTTT
.	TRBV5-1	TRBJ1-1	many	CASWEGNTEAFF	TGCGCCAGCTGGGAGGGAAACACTGAAGCTTTCTTT
TRBD1	TRBV5-1	TRBJ2-7	.	CASSMEAGTGSYEQYF	TGCGCCAGCAGCATGGAGGCCGGGACAGGGTCCTACGAGCAGTACTTC
.	TRBV4-3	TRBJ2-7	few	CASSQEGRGYEQYF	TGCGCCAGCAGCCAAGAGGGCAGGGGCTACGAGCAGTACTTC
.	TRBV20-1	TRBJ2-1	many	CSAREGNTWSNEQFF	TGCAGTGCTAGAGAGGGGAACACTTGGTCCAATGAGCAGTTCTTC